This T cell receptor beta chain was obtained from a study of blood T cell repertoires in COVID-19 (dated by TCRdb to the early 2020s). Regarding the research as a whole: Collaborator samples came from the United States, Italy and Spain and covered acute and convalescent phases of COVID-19. The sample metadata nearly always contained a de-identified subject ID, COVID-19 status, age in years and sex. The samples were drawn from the first 160 participants of the ongoing ImmuneRACE study and from 1,254 subjects provided by 6 global collaborators. The repertoires were released in a freely available public database meant as a resource for research on the immune response to SARS-CoV-2. The prospective study material was composed of cDNA or gDNA derived from T cells, B-cell-depleted T cells, or PBMCs. Where HLA class I and class II types were available, the types were taken from metadata supplied by the sample provider, not from assay-based typing. Deeply sampled blood TCRbeta repertoires from subjects exposed to, actively infected with, or recovered from COVID-19 were included in the dataset.

As encoded in the germline V gene (reference sequence), CDR1 is MNHNY while CDR2 is SVGAGI. The CDR3 starts with the cysteine, ends with the phenylalanine, and has 14 residues. Here the CDR3 DNA is all that survives: 42 bases in frame from base 1. Clipping removes 6 bases from V and 4 bases from J, with 4 as the unmatched junction base count. Notes on this clone: Its antigen is not yet known. No qualities accompany the bases; no much larger clone lies one base away.

The immunoSEQ Assay, a bias-controlled multiplex PCR, was used to amplify TCRbeta CDR3 regions from genomic DNA. Per the original workflow: Nucleated cell counts per sample were estimated from amplification of reference gene primers within the assay. Sequence reads were collapsed and filtered to measure the absolute abundance of every unique TCRbeta CDR3 rearrangement. For each sample, productive Simpson clonality was calculated as the square root of Simpson's diversity index across productive rearrangements. This is the immuneACCESS table as TCRdb keeps it, with only in-frame sequences that have V and J called. A part of the clones is gone; compared with another copy, unresolved V genes explain less than half, and the rest is unexplained. The DNA was the basis for D and trimming; V, J and clone size are from that table. For this sample the table gives around 220,000 clones, of which just over 90% were detected only once. The leading ten clones occupy 1.9% of the sample.

The research as a whole found: How much clinical and demographic metadata was included differed by source and by participant, and the metadata was provided uncurated.

Participants in the prospective study were aged about 18 to 95 years, lived in some 24 United States geographic areas, and enrolled through a virtual design. In the prospective study, cohorts were assigned on the basis of participant-reported clinical history obtained from a screening survey and a study questionnaire. For ImmuneRACE Cohort 3, a participant was defined as recovered based on two consecutive negative NP/OP PCR tests, clearance by a healthcare professional, or resolution of symptoms. In the prospective study, mobile phlebotomists collected whole blood, serum and a nasopharyngeal or oropharyngeal swab from each participant. Prospective study participants could optionally give additional blood draws and questionnaires over an approximately two-month period. Prospective study blood samples were shipped either frozen or at room temperature before DNA extraction.

The sample consisted of PBMCs or T cells enriched from blood (not recorded which). The clonotype was recovered from a woman younger than 30 who had recovered from COVID-19. The chain joins TRBV6-6 to TRBJ1-5; 9 bases in the junction line up with TRBD1. CDR3 sequence: CASRRGQGNQPQHF. The DNA reads as follows: TGTGCCAGCAGACGGGGACAGGGTAATCAGCCCCAGCATTTT.